The next 21 T cell receptor beta chains were all read from a single sample in a study of blood T cell repertoires in COVID-19. Profiled with immunoSEQ multiplex PCR; TCRdb holds only in-frame clones, not every one. The sample shows approximately 670,000 clones, approximately 90% of them seen only once. The sequencing sample was made of peripheral blood. These receptors came from a woman aged 18-30 years with acute or convalescent COVID-19.

CDR3 protein: CASSTRQGTNYGYTF. The CDR3 region has the DNA TGTGCCAGTAGTACTCGACAGGGAACTAACTATGGCTACACCTTC. This sequence joins TRBV19 and TRBJ1-2; 7 bases map to TRBD1. Trimming took 4 bases from V and 0 from J; bases not matched to a gene: 5. Germline CDR1 reads LNHDA; CDR2 reads SQIVND (reference sequence). CDR3 length equals 15 residues. Full variable domain (outside the CDR3, taken from reference TRBV19 and TRBJ1-2): DGGITQSPKYLFRKEGQNVTLSCEQNLNHDAMYWYRQDPGQGLRLIYYSQIVNDFQKGDIAEGYSVSREKKESFPLTVTSAQKNPTAFYLCASSTRQGTNYGYTFGSGTRLTVV.

This chain connects TRBV3-1 (or the pseudogene TRBV3-2) to TRBJ1-5; no definite D call. The length of the CDR3 is 13 residues. Germline loops: CDR1 LGHDT, CDR2 YNNKEL (reference sequence). Trimming pared 4 bases from V and 0 bases from J, leaving 4 bases between. The CDR3 loop is CASSPSSNQPQHF. The CDR3 coding sequence is TGTGCCAGCAGCCCGAGTAGCAATCAGCCCCAGCATTTT.

The chain couples TRBV4-3 to TRBJ2-7; 10 nucleotides line up with TRBD1. The V gene end was trimmed by 1 base and the J gene end by 5 bases; junction bases not matched to a gene: 5. Germline lookup yields CDR1 LGHNA and CDR2 YSLEER. The CDR3 covers 15 residues. The DNA of the CDR3 is TGCGCCAGCAGCCAAGGGACAGGGGGGGTGGACGAGCAGTACTTC. It codes for CASSQGTGGVDEQYF.

V usage is TRBV5-1 and J usage is TRBJ2-2; D might be TRBD1 (5 bases). V was clipped by 4 bases and J by 4 bases, with 14 bases between them. The CDR3 totals 15 residues. The germline gives CDR1 SGHRS, CDR2 YFSETQ. The CDR3, as DNA: TGCGCCAGCAGCGCATGGGGCAGTGCCACCGGGGAGCTGTTTTTT. It codes for CASSAWGSATGELFF.

The rearrangement joins TRBV2 to TRBJ2-7, with 13 bases lining up with TRBD2. This CDR3 has 18 amino acids. Unmatched junction bases numbered 12, after V lost 6 bases and J lost 1 base. Germline V gene sequence: CDR1 SNHLY, CDR2 FYNNEI. The CDR3 loop reads CASRALTSGGPWSYEQYF. The CDR3 DNA follows: TGTGCCAGCAGGGCCCTGACTAGCGGGGGGCCGTGGTCCTACGAGCAGTACTTC.

CDR3 region: CASSQGASKRGDSGELFF. In DNA, the CDR3 is TGTGCCAGCAGCCAAGGGGCGTCCAAGCGGGGGGACTCCGGGGAGCTGTTTTTT. This sequence joins TRBV14 and TRBJ2-2; 9 nucleotides match TRBD2. CDR1 is SGHDN and CDR2 is FVKESK in the germline V gene. The CDR3 loop spans 18 amino acids. After removal of 1 base from V and 6 bases from J, the junction contained 12 bases not matched to a gene.

The CDR3 sequence is CASSVAQGSYGYTF. The CDR3 nucleotides read TGTGCCAGCAGCGTAGCTCAGGGTAGCTATGGCTACACCTTC. The chain joins TRBV9 to TRBJ1-2; D perhaps matches TRBD1 (5 bases). The V gene lost 0 bases and the J gene lost 4 bases, with 10 bases spanning the gap. This CDR3 is 14 amino acids long. Germline V gives CDR1 SGDLS, CDR2 YYNGEE.

The chain uses TRBV7-2 and TRBJ1-2; tentatively, D is TRBD1 (5 bases). The CDR3 totals 14 residues. V was shortened by 0 bases and J by 4 bases, with 9 bases between the two germline ends. In germline, CDR1 is SGHTA, CDR2 FQGNSA. The CDR3 DNA sequence: TGTGCCAGCAGCTTAGCAGGGGTGGGCTATGGCTACACCTTC. Protein: CASSLAGVGYGYTF.

The rearrangement links TRBV5-1 to TRBJ2-1; TRBD2 aligns across 8 bases. Trimming at V came to 4 bases and at J to 0 bases, leaving 3 bases not matched to a gene. Germline CDR1 SGHRS, CDR2 YFSETQ. The CDR3 has 15 amino acids. The DNA of the CDR3 is TGCGCCAGCAGCGGCGGGGGGAGCTCCTACAATGAGCAGTTCTTC. It specifies CASSGGGSSYNEQFF.

The chain is built from TRBV18 and TRBJ1-4; 9 bases line up with TRBD1. The CDR3 contains 16 residues. Germline CDR1 and CDR2: KGHSH and LQKENI. Trimming removed 4 bases from V and 2 bases from J; junction bases left unmatched: 5. The CDR3 reads CASSLTGTGTNEKLFF. DNA of the CDR3: TGTGCCAGCTCACTGACCGGGACAGGGACTAATGAAAAACTGTTTTTT.

The chain links TRBV14 to TRBJ2-7, with 10 bases identical to TRBD1. There are 14 residues in the CDR3. Germline V gene data show CDR1 as SGHDN and CDR2 as FVKESK. J was trimmed by 7 bases and V by 4 bases; bases with no gene match: 7. CDR3 DNA: TGTGCCAGCAGCCTTACGGACAGGGGGGAAGAGCAGTACTTC. It translates to CASSLTDRGEEQYF.

V and J are TRBV30 and TRBJ2-3; 8 nucleotides agree with TRBD2. CDR1 and CDR2 (germline): GTSNPN, SVGIG (reference sequence). V was clipped by 0 bases and J by 3 bases; unmatched bases: 5. CDR3 length equals 15 residues. As DNA, the CDR3 is TGTGCCTGGAGTGTACATGCGGGGGGAACAGATACGCAGTATTTT. It codes for CAWSVHAGGTDTQYF. The full variable domain, completed using reference TRBV30 and TRBJ2-3, is SQTIHQWPATLVQPVGSPLSLECTVEGTSNPNLYWYRQAAGRGLQLLFYSVGIGQISSEVPQNLSASRPQDRQFILSSKKLLLSDSGFYLCAWSVHAGGTDTQYFGPGTRLTVL.

This clone was detected only a few times. This chain links TRBV5-1 with TRBJ1-2; a possible D gene is TRBD1 (5 bases). V lost 0 bases, J lost 2 bases, and 11 bases lay in between. Germline V lookup: CDR1 SGHRS, CDR2 YFSETQ. This CDR3 contains 15 residues. The CDR3 region has the DNA TGCGCCAGCAGCTTGGGAGAAGGGGTAAACTATGGCTACACCTTC. This encodes CASSLGEGVNYGYTF.

This chain links TRBV6-6 with TRBJ2-4, with 8 bases aligning to TRBD2. V lost 0 bases to trimming and J lost 0 bases; unmatched junction nucleotides: 1. Germline lookup yields CDR1 MNHNY and CDR2 SVGAGI (reference sequence). This CDR3 is 16 amino acids long. The CDR3 region is CASSYSAGVAKNIQYF. DNA for the CDR3: TGTGCCAGCAGTTACTCAGCGGGGGTAGCCAAAAACATTCAGTACTTC.

The V call is TRBV7-2, the J call TRBJ2-7; D unclear. V was trimmed by 1 base and J by 3 bases, leaving 13 bases between them. Germline CDR1 is SGHTA and CDR2 is FQGNSA. This CDR3 is built from 15 residues. The CDR3 DNA reads as TGTGCCAGCAGCTTAGGACACCCGAGAAACTACGAGCAGTACTTC. Its translation is CASSLGHPRNYEQYF.

A single count supports this clone. The chain is built from TRBV3-1 (or the pseudogene TRBV3-2) and TRBJ1-1; a weak D match, TRBD1 (6 bases). Trimming pared 0 bases from V and 3 bases from J, leaving 8 bases between. There are 14 residues in the CDR3. Germline assignment: CDR1 LGHDT and CDR2 YNNKEL (reference sequence). The CDR3 is CASSQETGYTEAFF. The CDR3 region has the DNA TGTGCCAGCAGCCAAGAGACAGGTTACACTGAAGCTTTCTTT.

The V gene is TRBV5-6, the J gene TRBJ2-7; D unclear. This CDR3 comprises 13 residues. Trimming stripped 0 bases from V and 7 bases from J, with 11 bases between. The germline CDR1 and CDR2 sequences are SGHDT and YYEEEE. CDR3 sequence (DNA): TGTGCCAGCAGCTTGGGTCTCCTGCGGGAGCAGTACTTC. Its translation is CASSLGLLREQYF.

This clone came up a few times. The chain links TRBV3-1 (or the pseudogene TRBV3-2) to TRBJ1-4; 9 bases match TRBD1. The length of the CDR3 is 17 residues. The germline V gene encodes CDR1 LGHDT and CDR2 YNNKEL (reference sequence). V was pared by 4 bases and J by 2 bases, with 8 bases of the junction left unmatched. The CDR3 DNA follows: TGTGCCAGCAGCCGTCCGGGACAGGGAGGCACTAATGAAAAACTGTTTTTT. Translating it yields CASSRPGQGGTNEKLFF.

V gene TRBV4-3 combines with J gene TRBJ1-1, with a tentative D call TRBD1 (6 bases). This CDR3 is built from 15 residues. Germline V gives CDR1 LGHNA, CDR2 YSLEER. Deletions cut 5 bases from V and 0 bases from J, with 13 bases between. The CDR3 reads CASSTHRVLNTEAFF. The CDR3 nucleotides are TGCGCCAGCAGCACCCACAGGGTTCTGAACACTGAAGCTTTCTTT.

CDR3 bases: TGTGCCAGCAGCGCCGGGACAGGGAGGGGGGAGCTGTTTTTT. Amino acids: CASSAGTGRGELFF. The V and J genes are TRBV5-4 and TRBJ2-2, with TRBD1 matching 9 bases. CDR1 and CDR2 from the germline V gene are SGHNT and YYREEE (reference sequence). With 4 bases clipped from V and 8 bases from J, the junction kept 6 bases outside the gene matches. This CDR3 has 14 amino acids.

This chain connects TRBV12-3 or TRBV12-4 to TRBJ2-2; 9 nucleotides line up with TRBD1. This CDR3 is 13 amino acids long. Trimming took 8 bases from V and 4 from J; bases not matched to a gene: 2. This chain's CDR3 is CASWTGATGELFF. The CDR3 nucleotides are TGTGCCAGCTGGACAGGGGCCACCGGGGAGCTGTTTTTT.